Below are 26 T cell receptor beta chains sequenced from a single sample in a study of blood T cell repertoires in COVID-19. Repertoires were generated with immunoSEQ multiplex PCR, while TCRdb's copy carries only in-frame clones and drops some. Among about 180,000 clones, roughly 87% were seen once, and the ten largest hold approximately 2%. Source material: peripheral blood. These receptors were collected from a man younger than 30 who had recovered from COVID-19.

The rearrangement joins TRBV7-9 to TRBJ2-1; TRBD2 agrees at 7 bases. CDR3 length equals 17 residues. With 2 bases clipped from V and 5 bases from J, the junction kept 12 bases outside the gene matches. Germline V gene data show CDR1 as SEHNR and CDR2 as FQNEAQ (reference sequence). The CDR3 sequence: CASSLWLGGSRNNEQFF. The CDR3 DNA reads TGTGCCAGCAGCTTATGGTTGGGCGGGAGTAGAAACAATGAGCAGTTCTTC. The full variable domain, with the rest looked up from reference TRBV7-9 and TRBJ2-1, is DTGVSQNPRHKITKRGQNVTFRCDPISEHNRLYWYRQTLGQGPEFLTYFQNEAQLEKSRLLSDRFSAERPKGSFSTLEIQRTEQGDSAMYLCASSLWLGGSRNNEQFFGPGTRLTVL.

The gene calls are TRBV2 and TRBJ1-4; TRBD1 is a possible D gene (6 bases). V was shortened by 6 bases and J by 3 bases, with 11 bases between the two germline ends. Looked up from germline, CDR1 is SNHLY and CDR2 is FYNNEI. CDR3 length: 14 amino acids. CDR3 sequence reads: CASRRQVPNEKLFF. As DNA, the CDR3 is TGTGCCAGCAGACGACAGGTCCCTAATGAAAAACTGTTTTTT.

Concerning this clone: One end of the junction does not line up with germline, which may come from a read error. The chain joins TRBV4-2 to TRBJ1-6; 9 bases agree with TRBD1. Germline CDR1 and CDR2: LGHNA and YNFKEQ. CDR3 size: 15 residues. The CDR3 DNA follows: TGTGCCAGCAGCCAAGGACAGGGGGATAACTCACCCCTCCACTTT. It translates to CASSQGQGDNSPLHF.

The chain combines TRBV15 with TRBJ2-1; TRBD2 matches at 10 bases. The V and J ends lost 0 bases and 15 bases, in that order; junction bases with no gene match: 11. The length of the CDR3 is 15 residues. The germline V gene has CDR1 LNHNV and CDR2 YYDKDF (reference sequence). CDR3 region: CATSRDQGARTSGFF. As DNA, the CDR3 is TGTGCCACCAGCAGAGATCAGGGGGCGAGGACTAGCGGGTTCTTC.

The chain combines TRBV27 with TRBJ1-6, with D unresolved. This CDR3 spans 14 amino acids. In germline, CDR1 is MNHEY, CDR2 SMNVEV (reference sequence). Trimming removed 3 bases from V and 5 bases from J, with 8 bases in between. CDR3 in amino acids: CASSFRENNSPLHF. CDR3 sequence (DNA): TGTGCCAGCAGTTTCCGGGAGAATAATTCACCCCTCCACTTT.

This chain uses TRBV6-5 with TRBJ2-7; 7 nucleotides align to TRBD2. The trim removed 0 bases at V and 4 bases at J, leaving 3 bases unmatched. Germline assignment: CDR1 MNHEY and CDR2 SVGAGI. The CDR3 is 14 amino acids. The CDR3 region is CASSYSGGRYEQYF. The CDR3 DNA reads as TGTGCCAGCAGTTACTCGGGGGGGAGGTACGAGCAGTACTTC.

V usage is TRBV28 and J usage is TRBJ2-7, with D possibly matching TRBD2 (6 bases). V lost 6 bases and J lost 4, with 16 bases in between. The CDR3 has 14 residues. From germline, CDR1 is MDHEN and CDR2 SYDVKM. Written as DNA, the CDR3 is TGTGCCAGCAGGTCCGGGACTCGGCTATACGAGCAGTACTTC. Translated, it gives CASRSGTRLYEQYF.

In this sample, this clone turned up once. The chain links TRBV9 to TRBJ1-6, with 7 bases identical to TRBD1. J lost 5 bases, V lost 3 bases, and 14 bases had no gene match. From germline, CDR1 is SGDLS and CDR2 YYNGEE. CDR3 size: 18 residues. The CDR3 reads CASSDAEGARLNNSPLHF. The CDR3 DNA sequence: TGTGCCAGCAGCGACGCGGAGGGGGCGCGACTCAATAATTCACCCCTCCACTTT.

The chain combines TRBV4-3 with TRBJ1-6; D gene ambiguous. The germline CDR1 and CDR2 sequences are LGHNA and YSLEER. The CDR3 totals 14 residues. Trimming took off 5 bases at V and 10 bases at J, with 15 bases between the two ends. CDR3 sequence (DNA): TGCGCCAGCAGCTCACAGCGCGGGGAATCACCCCTCCACTTT. Protein: CASSSQRGESPLHF.

The J gene is TRBJ1-1, the V gene TRBV27, with D tentatively TRBD1 (6 bases). This CDR3 is built from 15 residues. Germline V lookup: CDR1 MNHEY, CDR2 SMNVEV (reference sequence). The V and J ends lost 6 bases and 2 bases respectively, with 16 bases between them. CDR3 in amino acids: CASRITGTPNTEAFF. DNA for the CDR3: TGTGCCAGCAGGATAACCGGGACACCCAACACTGAAGCTTTCTTT.

The sample holds one count of this clone. The rearrangement joins TRBV15 to TRBJ1-3, with D possibly being TRBD1 (6 bases). V lost 0 bases to trimming and J lost 2 bases, with 11 bases between them. The germline gives CDR1 LNHNV, CDR2 YYDKDF (reference sequence). The CDR3 runs 16 residues. As DNA, the CDR3 is TGTGCCACCAGCAGAGAAGCCCCAGGGGCTGGAAACACCATATATTTT. As protein: CATSREAPGAGNTIYF.

CDR3 residues: CASSLGTGDSYEQYF. The CDR3 DNA is TGTGCCAGCAGCTTAGGCACGGGAGACTCCTACGAGCAGTACTTC. The chain uses TRBV7-6 and TRBJ2-7, with D perhaps matching TRBD2 (6 bases). The CDR3 runs to 15 residues. Germline V gene sequence: CDR1 SGHVS, CDR2 FNYEAQ. V lost 1 base to trimming and J lost 0 bases, with 10 bases between them. The entire variable domain, with the rest obtained from reference TRBV7-6 and TRBJ2-7, is as follows: GAGVSQSPRYKVTKRGQDVALRCDPISGHVSLYWYRQALGQGPEFLTYFNYEAQQDKSGLPNDRFSAERPEGSISTLTIQRTEQRDSAMYRCASSLGTGDSYEQYFGPGTRLTVT.

CDR3 protein: CASSIRDSTYEQYF. DNA of the CDR3: TGTGCCAGCAGCATCCGGGACTCCACCTACGAGCAGTACTTC. The rearrangement links TRBV5-4 to TRBJ2-7; D might be TRBD2 (6 bases). Trimming cost V 4 bases and J 2 bases, with 13 bases left between them. The length of the CDR3 is 14 residues. Germline V lookup: CDR1 SGHNT, CDR2 YYREEE (reference sequence).

This clone has a handful of counts. J is TRBJ1-5 and V is TRBV28, with D hard to call. The V gene lost 2 bases and the J gene lost 4 bases, with 9 bases spanning the gap. The CDR3 covers 14 residues. CDR1 and CDR2 (germline): MDHEN, SYDVKM. CDR3 in amino acids: CASSLRPGNQPQHF. The CDR3 DNA is TGTGCCAGCAGTTTAAGGCCGGGGAATCAGCCCCAGCATTTT. Based on the CDR3 plus reference TRBV28 and TRBJ1-5, the full variable domain is DVKVTQSSRYLVKRTGEKVFLECVQDMDHENMFWYRQDPGLGLRLIYFSYDVKMKEKGDIPEGYSVSREKKERFSLILESASTNQTSMYLCASSLRPGNQPQHFGDGTRLSIL.

The chain couples TRBV9 to TRBJ2-7, with 7 bases that match TRBD1. With V trimmed by 0 bases and J by 3 bases, 6 bases remained unmatched. The CDR3 is 15 amino acids. Germline CDR1 reads SGDLS; CDR2 reads YYNGEE. In nucleotides, the CDR3 is TGTGCCAGCAGCGTAGCCCCGACAGGGCTCTACGAGCAGTACTTC. This translates into CASSVAPTGLYEQYF.

Only a few counts were recorded for this clone. The gene calls are TRBV9 and TRBJ1-1, with 9 nucleotides matching TRBD1. CDR1 is SGDLS, CDR2 YYNGEE, per germline. J was trimmed by 6 bases and V by 2 bases; bases with no gene match: 11. The length of the CDR3 is 16 residues. CDR3 sequence (DNA): TGTGCCAGCAGCGTTCAGCCGGGACAGGGTAACTCTGAAGCTTTCTTT. Its translation is CASSVQPGQGNSEAFF.

The chain combines TRBV7-2 with TRBJ2-3; TRBD2 agrees at 8 bases. Germline CDR1 reads SGHTA; CDR2 reads FQGNSA. Trimming cost V 7 bases and J 1 base; bases outside gene matches: 7. The CDR3 loop spans 15 amino acids. The CDR3 protein is CASIRAGAGTDTQYF. In nucleotides, the CDR3 is TGTGCCAGCATTCGAGCGGGGGCGGGCACAGATACGCAGTATTTT.

The V and J genes are TRBV7-9 and TRBJ2-5; unclear D gene. The CDR3 is 14 amino acids. V lost 1 base and J lost 3, with 9 bases in between. Germline V CDR1 and CDR2: SEHNR, FQNEAQ (reference sequence). CDR3 bases: TGTGCCAGCAGCTTAGGGCTGAAAGAAGAGACCCAGTACTTC. Encoded protein: CASSLGLKEETQYF.

The chain couples TRBV28 to TRBJ2-7, with D possibly matching TRBD1 (5 bases). Germline V gives CDR1 MDHEN, CDR2 SYDVKM. The CDR3 loop spans 19 amino acids. V was trimmed by 6 bases and J by 5 bases, leaving 32 bases between them. The DNA of the CDR3 is TGTGCCAGCAGCCCAACTACCATTAGGGGATCGGACATCGCCCACGAGCAGTACTTC. Translation gives CASSPTTIRGSDIAHEQYF.

This chain uses TRBV11-2 with TRBJ2-7; a possible D gene is TRBD1 (6 bases). V shed 1 base and J shed 3 bases, with 13 bases lying between them. The CDR3 is made up of 15 amino acids. CDR1 and CDR2 from the germline V gene are SGHAT and FQNNGV. CDR3 bases: TGTGCCAGCAGCTTAGTAGGAGTAGGGGGCTACGAGCAGTACTTC. It encodes CASSLVGVGGYEQYF.

The V call is TRBV7-9, the J call TRBJ2-5; TRBD1 might be the D (6 bases). In germline, CDR1 is SEHNR, CDR2 FQNEAQ (reference sequence). Trimming removed 5 bases at V and 2 bases at J, with 12 bases between. The CDR3 is 14 residues long. DNA for the CDR3: TGTGCCAGCAGCGCCAATACAGGGCAAGAGACCCAGTACTTC. As protein: CASSANTGQETQYF. Filled out from reference TRBV7-9 and TRBJ2-5, the complete variable domain reads DTGVSQNPRHKITKRGQNVTFRCDPISEHNRLYWYRQTLGQGPEFLTYFQNEAQLEKSRLLSDRFSAERPKGSFSTLEIQRTEQGDSAMYLCASSANTGQETQYFGPGTRLLVL.

This clone was seen a handful of times. The chain links TRBV29-1 to TRBJ2-7, with TRBD2 as a possible D gene (5 bases). V shed 4 bases and J shed 0 bases, with 13 bases lying between them. From germline, CDR1 is SQVTM and CDR2 ANQGSEA. The CDR3 totals 14 residues. The CDR3 sequence is CSVGPSLSSYEQYF. CDR3 sequence (DNA): TGCAGCGTTGGTCCTAGCTTGAGCTCCTACGAGCAGTACTTC.

The chain joins TRBV28 to TRBJ2-3, with D perhaps TRBD1 (5 bases). CDR1 and CDR2 (germline): MDHEN, SYDVKM. This CDR3 is 14 amino acids long. The germline V and J ends were trimmed by 6 bases and 2 bases, with 12 bases remaining between them. The CDR3 nucleotides are TGTGCCAGCAGCCAAAGACAGTACACAGATACGCAGTATTTT. Its protein is CASSQRQYTDTQYF.

The chain uses TRBV5-6 and TRBJ1-2; TRBD1 matches 7 bases. This CDR3 contains 14 residues. V lost 3 bases to trimming and J lost 7 bases; unmatched junction nucleotides: 9. CDR1 and CDR2 from the germline V gene are SGHDT and YYEEEE. In nucleotides, the CDR3 is TGTGCCAGCAGCTCCTTAACAGGGGACTTTGGCTACACCTTC. Translating gives CASSSLTGDFGYTF.

The chain is built from TRBV5-1 and TRBJ2-2; possibly TRBD2 for D (6 bases). The ends were cut back, 6 bases at V and 3 bases at J, with 12 bases in the middle. Germline CDR1 and CDR2: SGHRS and YFSETQ. The length of the CDR3 is 14 residues. The CDR3 region has the DNA TGCGCCAGCAAGGCGGGAACGGACACCGGGGAGCTGTTTTTT. Protein: CASKAGTDTGELFF. The full variable domain, completed using reference TRBV5-1 and TRBJ2-2, is KAGVTQTPRYLIKTRGQQVTLSCSPISGHRSVSWYQQTPGQGLQFLFEYFSETQRNKGNFPGRFSGRQFSNSRSEMNVSTLELGDSALYLCASKAGTDTGELFFGEGSRLTVL.

The chain uses TRBV18 and TRBJ1-2; 8 bases align to TRBD1. This CDR3 is 14 amino acids long. With 5 bases clipped from V and 6 bases from J, the junction kept 8 bases outside the gene matches. Per the germline V gene, CDR1 is KGHSH and CDR2 is LQKENI. CDR3 region: CASSSRQGADGYTF. As DNA, the CDR3 is TGTGCCAGCTCATCCCGGCAGGGGGCAGATGGCTACACCTTC.